This TCR beta chain was sequenced in a study of tumour-infiltrating T cells in Burkitt lymphoma. Regarding the study as a whole: Several public clonotypes recurred in numerous Burkitt lymphoma patients.

This clone has a handful of counts. Its matching antigen is unknown. Trimming stripped 6 bases from V and 3 bases from J, with 3 bases between. This CDR3 is 11 amino acids long. Per germline, CDR1 SGHRS and CDR2 YFSETQ. Profiling relied on immunoSEQ multiplex PCR, and the TCRdb table lists in-frame clones only, not all of them. Here the sample spans thousands of clones, 14% being singletons. This chain uses TRBV5-1 with TRBJ2-2; D unclear. The sequence was collected from a human donor with Burkitt lymphoma. The source material was tumor tissue. The CDR3 DNA is TGCGCCAGCACGCACACCGGGGAGCTGTTTTTT. Translating gives CASTHTGELFF.